The rows below give T cell receptor beta chains drawn from one sample of a study of cytomegalovirus exposure and HLA in healthy donors. Libraries were prepared by immunoSEQ multiplex PCR; TCRdb keeps only in-frame clonotypes and omits some of them. This table holds roughly 170,000 clones, approximately 88% found once. The sample consisted of PBMCs. The receptors were sampled from a man aged 25-45 years in good health and CMV-seronegative. CDR3s include the opening cysteine and the closing phenylalanine or tryptophan. Each record gives: V gene, CDR3 protein.

v_gene: TRBV19; CDR3aa: CASSMGQGAGEAFF
v_gene: TRBV15; CDR3aa: CATSRDRGYNEQFF
v_gene: TRBV6-1; CDR3aa: CASSRDSNDYGYTF
v_gene: TRBV27; CDR3aa: CASSLRGLAGGQQADTQYF
v_gene: TRBV27; CDR3aa: CASGLGAYNEQFF
v_gene: TRBV7-9; CDR3aa: CATSGQQFDGYTF
v_gene: TRBV10-3; CDR3aa: CANSVDFGANVLTF
v_gene: TRBV5-4; CDR3aa: CASKTGTGGTNTEAFF
v_gene: TRBV2; CDR3aa: CASSDNRQETQYF
v_gene: TRBV5-1; CDR3aa: CASSLGPGETQYF
v_gene: TRBV18; CDR3aa: CASSPGAGGPQETQYF
v_gene: TRBV5-1; CDR3aa: CASSLLRDTNTGELFF
v_gene: TRBV4-2; CDR3aa: CASSQAPGQGNPDTF
v_gene: TRBV5-1; CDR3aa: CATAGGGLEETQYF
v_gene: TRBV7-5; CDR3aa: CVRSLASPRTRPLHF
v_gene: TRBV2; CDR3aa: CASSEDRAHQPQHF
v_gene: TRBV21-1; CDR3aa: CASSMTGSGANVLTF
v_gene: TRBV27; CDR3aa: CASSLTGLDTEAFF
v_gene: TRBV4-2; CDR3aa: CASSQILQGEAFF
v_gene: TRBV5-4; CDR3aa: CASSAGGGRTYEQYF
v_gene: TRBV2; CDR3aa: CATVKAPGDTQYF
v_gene: TRBV28; CDR3aa: CASRLGGSETQYF
v_gene: TRBV2; CDR3aa: CASRAPTGYEQFF
v_gene: TRBV11-3; CDR3aa: CASSPGVTTGELFF
v_gene: TRBV5-1; CDR3aa: CASSFDAGMGPDTQYF